This T cell receptor (beta chain) was retrieved from a study of blood T cell repertoires in COVID-19. Turning to the study itself: Whether acute or convalescent, the COVID-19 samples came from the United States, Italy and Spain. Nucleic acid was either cDNA or gDNA, and it came from T cells, B-cell-depleted T cells, or PBMCs.

Per the original data handling: Amplification with reference gene primers provided the estimates of nucleated cell counts. The repertoire was sequenced with immunoSEQ multiplex PCR; TCRdb's copy has only in-frame clones and lacks some. V, J and clone size are those of that table, while D and trimming were read from the DNA. Here the sample spans around 72,000 clones, roughly 87% being singletons. The germline gives CDR1 LGHDT, CDR2 YNNKEL (reference sequence). Trimming took off 5 bases at V and 1 base at J, with 11 bases between the two ends. This CDR3 has 14 amino acids. The chain is built from TRBV3-1 (or the pseudogene TRBV3-2) and TRBJ1-1, with D maybe TRBD1 (6 bases). This TCR was sampled from a woman in her fifties or sixties with acute or convalescent COVID-19. Sequenced input: peripheral blood. CDR3 nucleotides: TGTGCCAGCAGCATCCGACAGGCGAACACTGAAGCTTTCTTT. It specifies CASSIRQANTEAFF.